These T cell receptor beta chains were read from a single sample in a study of cytomegalovirus exposure and HLA in healthy donors. Profiled with immunoSEQ multiplex PCR; TCRdb holds only in-frame clones, not every one. The data hold 150,000 or so clones, with approximately 80% observed a single time. Source material: PBMCs. The receptor set was obtained from a young man in good health and CMV-seropositive. CDR3s include the opening cysteine and the closing phenylalanine or tryptophan. The D gene is left open where the match is weak. Part of the rows lack a size; the others show once, few, many or a class for expanded clones.

V	D	J	size	DNA	CDR3
TRBV11-2	TRBD2	TRBJ2-1	-	TGTGCCAGCAGTCGGACTAGCGGGGGGTCCTACAATGAGCAGTTCTTC	CASSRTSGGSYNEQFF
TRBV28	-	TRBJ2-2	-	TGTGCCAGCACCATACCCCGCGGGGTTAACACCGGGGAGCTGTTTTTT	CASTIPRGVNTGELFF
TRBV2	TRBD1	TRBJ2-7	-	TGTGCCAGCAGCCCCAGGACAGGTTTCTACGAGCAGTACTTC	CASSPRTGFYEQYF
TRBV6-6	TRBD1	TRBJ1-6	-	TGTGCCAGCGGTCAAAGGGACAGGAATTCACCCCTCCACTTT	CASGQRDRNSPLHF
TRBV6-1	-	TRBJ2-7	-	TGTGCCAGCAGTGAAGCGGGCAGGTCAAGCGAGCAGTACTTC	CASSEAGRSSEQYF
TRBV15	-	TRBJ1-5	once	TGTGCCACCAGCAGAGTTATCGGTCAGCCCCAGCATTTT	CATSRVIGQPQHF
TRBV2	-	TRBJ1-1	-	TGTGCCAGCAGTGTAGAGGGGGCTGAAGCTTTCTTT	CASSVEGAEAFF
TRBV5-5	-	TRBJ2-7	-	TGTGCCAGCAGCCTTCCGTGGAGCTCCTACGAGCAGTACTTC	CASSLPWSSYEQYF
TRBV7-6	-	TRBJ1-1	-	TGTGCCAGCAGCCGGACAGAGAACACTGAAGCTTTCTTT	CASSRTENTEAFF
TRBV4-1	TRBD1	TRBJ1-1	-	TGCGCCAGCAGCGTGTTCGACAGGGCGCGGGACACTGAAGCTTTCTTT	CASSVFDRARDTEAFF
TRBV5-1	-	TRBJ1-3	-	TGCGCCAGCAGTTCAGGGGATCCTGGAAACACCATATATTTT	CASSSGDPGNTIYF
TRBV27	-	TRBJ1-1	few	TGTGCCAGCAACCAGGCCGGACAGATAATCATGAACACTGAAGCTTTCTTT	CASNQAGQIIMNTEAFF
TRBV7-9	TRBD1	TRBJ1-4	-	TGTGCCAGCAGCTTAGCGCCAGGGGGCTCAAATGAAAAACTGTTTTTT	CASSLAPGGSNEKLFF
TRBV5-1	-	TRBJ2-2	-	TGCGCCAGCAGCTTGGAGGGGCTCACCGGGGAGCTGTTTTTT	CASSLEGLTGELFF
TRBV6-4	-	TRBJ2-3	-	TGTGCCAGCAGCGCCGGGACTCAGGATTCGGATACGCAGTATTTT	CASSAGTQDSDTQYF
TRBV28	-	TRBJ2-3	-	TGTGCCAGCAGGGAGGGGGGGAGCACAGATACGCAGTATTTT	CASREGGSTDTQYF
TRBV19	-	TRBJ2-4	-	TGTGCCAGTTTCGGTCCGCCGCAGTACTTC	CASFGPPQYF
TRBV5-1	TRBD2	TRBJ2-7	-	TGCGCCAGCAGCTTAGGGACTAGCTACAGCTACGAGCAGTACTTC	CASSLGTSYSYEQYF
TRBV7-9	-	TRBJ1-4	-	TGTGCCAGCAGCTTAATCCAGGGGGAAAAACTGTTTTTT	CASSLIQGEKLFF
TRBV5-1	-	TRBJ2-5	-	TGCGCCAGCAGCCCCACCTCTTTGACAGCTCAAGAGACCCAGTACTTC	CASSPTSLTAQETQYF
TRBV19	TRBD1	TRBJ2-3	-	TGTGCCACTAGGGACAGCAACACAGATACGCAGTATTTT	CATRDSNTDTQYF
TRBV30	TRBD1	TRBJ1-1	-	TGTGCCTGGAGGAAACAGGGGTTAGTCATGAACACTGAAGCTTTCTTT	CAWRKQGLVMNTEAFF
TRBV6-6	TRBD1	TRBJ1-1	few	TGTGCCAGCAGATACCCAGGGGGAACTGAAGCTTTCTTT	CASRYPGGTEAFF
TRBV7-2	-	TRBJ2-4	-	TGTGCCAGCAGCTTAGCGGGAGGCAAAAACATTCAGTACTTC	CASSLAGGKNIQYF
TRBV6-1	-	TRBJ1-1	-	TGTGCCAGCCGGGGAAGACTGAACACTGAAGCTTTCTTT	CASRGRLNTEAFF
TRBV19	TRBD2	TRBJ2-1	-	TGTGCCAGTAGTACAGACGGGGGGTTGGAGCAGTTCTTC	CASSTDGGLEQFF
TRBV9	-	TRBJ1-4	-	TGTGCCAGCAGCCTTCAGGGTGGGGGGGAAAAACTGTTTTTT	CASSLQGGGEKLFF
TRBV29-1	-	TRBJ2-5	-	TGCAGCGTTAGCCAGGGTTTTAGGGAGACCCAGTACTTC	CSVSQGFRETQYF
TRBV2	-	TRBJ2-5	once	TGTGCCAGCACGGGCGGGATAATGGAGACCCAGTACTTC	CASTGGIMETQYF
TRBV5-4	TRBD1	TRBJ2-7	-	TGTGCCAGCAGCTTGGGCGGACAGGGCTACGAGCAGTACTTC	CASSLGGQGYEQYF
TRBV5-1	-	TRBJ2-7	-	TGCGCCAGCAGCTTGGGTAGAAACTACGAGCAGTACTTC	CASSLGRNYEQYF
TRBV19	-	TRBJ1-6	-	TGTGCCAGTAGCACAGTTCCGCGGGGGATGATCGGTTCACCCCTCCACTTT	CASSTVPRGMIGSPLHF
TRBV6-5	-	TRBJ1-1	-	TGTGCCAGCAAACAAGATGGAGGCCCGAACACTGAAGCTTTCTTT	CASKQDGGPNTEAFF
TRBV30	-	TRBJ1-5	few	TGTGCCTGGAGTCCGGGTTATAGCAATCAGCCCCAGCATTTT	CAWSPGYSNQPQHF
TRBV28	TRBD1	TRBJ1-3	few	TGTGCCAGCAGTTTAGAGGGGGCAAGTGGAAACACCATATATTTT	CASSLEGASGNTIYF
TRBV4-1	TRBD2	TRBJ2-7	-	TGCGCCAGCAGCCAACTAGCGGGAGCTTGGTACGAGCAGTACTTC	CASSQLAGAWYEQYF
TRBV28	-	TRBJ1-2	-	TGTGCCAGCAGTTTATCCGGGGAAAACTATGGCTACACCTTC	CASSLSGENYGYTF
TRBV15	TRBD2	TRBJ2-1	-	TGTGCCACCACTAAACCCCTAGCGGGAGTGCTCTACAATGAGCAGTTCTTC	CATTKPLAGVLYNEQFF
TRBV5-1	TRBD1	TRBJ2-3	-	TGCGCCAGCAGCTTGTGGGGACAGGGGGACCCTCTCCGCAAGGATACGCAGTATTTT	CASSLWGQGDPLRKDTQYF
TRBV10-3	-	TRBJ1-4	once	TGTGCCATCAGTGACGGTGGTGCGACTAATGAAAAACTGTTTTTT	CAISDGGATNEKLFF
TRBV11-2	TRBD1	TRBJ1-3	once	TGTGCCAGCAGTAAGGGACAGGGGGTCTTTGGAAACACCATATATTTT	CASSKGQGVFGNTIYF
TRBV30	TRBD1	TRBJ2-5	-	TGTGCCTGGAGGCGGACAGGACGAGAGACCCAGTACTTC	CAWRRTGRETQYF
TRBV21-1	-	TRBJ2-7	few	TGTGCCAGCAGCCGCCGACTAGCGGGAGATAAGGCCTACGAGCAGTACTTC	CASSRRLAGDKAYEQYF
TRBV7-9	TRBD1	TRBJ1-5	once	TGTGCCAGCAGCTCGGACAGGGGGATTCATCAGCCCCAGCATTTT	CASSSDRGIHQPQHF
TRBV19	TRBD1	TRBJ1-5	few	TGTGCCAGTGGGACAGGGGGCAACAATCAGCCCCAGCATTTT	CASGTGGNNQPQHF
TRBV7-9	-	TRBJ1-3	-	TGTGCCAGCAGCTTAAGCATCTCTGGAAACACCATATATTTT	CASSLSISGNTIYF